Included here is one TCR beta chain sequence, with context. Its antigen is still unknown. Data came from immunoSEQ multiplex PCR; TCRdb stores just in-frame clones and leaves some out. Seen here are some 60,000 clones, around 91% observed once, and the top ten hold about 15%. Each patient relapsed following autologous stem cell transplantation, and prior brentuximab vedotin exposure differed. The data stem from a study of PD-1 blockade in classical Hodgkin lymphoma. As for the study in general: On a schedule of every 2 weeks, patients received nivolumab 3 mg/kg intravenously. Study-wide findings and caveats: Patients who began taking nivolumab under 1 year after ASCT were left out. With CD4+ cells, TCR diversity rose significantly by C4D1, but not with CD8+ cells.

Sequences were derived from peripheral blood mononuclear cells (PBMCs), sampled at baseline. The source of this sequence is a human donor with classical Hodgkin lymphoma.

CDR3 protein: CASSPLAGRQETQYF. CDR3 bases: TGTGCCAGCTCACCACTAGCGGGGCGGCAAGAGACCCAGTACTTC. This chain uses TRBV18 with TRBJ2-5; 8 positions agree with TRBD2. Germline trimming cut 1 base from V and 2 bases from J; bases unmatched to any gene: 3. Germline CDR1 KGHSH, CDR2 LQKENI. The CDR3 is made up of 15 amino acids.